Listed here are 11 T cell receptor beta chains from one sample, sequenced in a study of blood T cell repertoires in COVID-19. Measured with immunoSEQ multiplex PCR; TCRdb has only the in-frame clones, and not every one. Here the sample spans about 530,000 clones, less than 90% being singletons. Sequenced sample: peripheral blood. The receptors derive from a woman aged 45-65 years with COVID-19, enrolled during active disease.

The genes are TRBV10-3 and TRBJ2-2; TRBD1 might be the D (6 bases). Germline V CDR1 and CDR2: ENHRY, SYGVKD. The V and J ends lost 4 bases and 2 bases respectively, with 14 bases between them. This CDR3 region has 16 residues. DNA of the CDR3: TGTGCCATCAGTGCGCAGGGCAGGGGAAACACCGGGGAGCTGTTTTTT. This encodes CAISAQGRGNTGELFF.

The chain carries TRBV3-1 (or the pseudogene TRBV3-2) and TRBJ2-5; 12 bases are shared with TRBD2. V lost 2 bases and J lost 5; bases outside the gene matches: 15. This CDR3 has 19 residues. From germline, CDR1 is LGHDT and CDR2 YNNKEL (reference sequence). The CDR3 bases are TGTGCCAGCAGCCAATCAACTAGCGGGGGGCGAGGGGCGCGGGAGACCCAGTACTTC. Amino acid sequence: CASSQSTSGGRGARETQYF.

J is TRBJ2-3 and V is TRBV4-2, with a possible D match to TRBD2 (5 bases). Germline lookup yields CDR1 LGHNA and CDR2 YNFKEQ. The CDR3 is 16 amino acids. Trimming took 4 bases from V and 5 from J, leaving 19 bases between them. The CDR3 DNA reads as TGTGCCAGCAGCCCCTTAGATTTAGGAGGAGGAGATACGCAGTATTTT. It codes for CASSPLDLGGGDTQYF.

The chain links TRBV5-4 to TRBJ1-6; D is possibly TRBD1 (6 bases). The length of the CDR3 is 14 residues. In germline, CDR1 is SGHNT, CDR2 YYREEE (reference sequence). Deletions cut 4 bases from V and 14 bases from J, with 19 bases between. The CDR3 region has the DNA TGTGCCAGCAGCCCGACCCAGGGGCGGGGGACCCTCCACTTT. Translation: CASSPTQGRGTLHF. The full variable domain, completed using reference TRBV5-4 and TRBJ1-6, is ETGVTQSPTHLIKTRGQQVTLRCSSQSGHNTVSWYQQALGQGPQFIFQYYREEENGRGNFPPRFSGLQFPNYSSELNVNALELDDSALYLCASSPTQGRGTLHFGNGTRLTVT.

This chain connects TRBV28 to TRBJ1-2; no definite D call. Trimming pared 5 bases from V and 4 bases from J, leaving 14 bases between. This CDR3 has 14 amino acids. The germline CDR1 and CDR2 sequences are MDHEN and SYDVKM. CDR3 nucleotide sequence: TGTGCCAGCAGTCAGCCCGCTACAGCCTATGGCTACACCTTC. Protein product: CASSQPATAYGYTF.

The V and J genes are TRBV18 and TRBJ2-5; D call uncertain. Per the germline V gene, CDR1 is KGHSH and CDR2 is LQKENI. V was clipped by 4 bases and J by 5 bases, with 11 bases between them. This CDR3 region has 13 residues. The CDR3 protein is CASSLIREETQYF. The CDR3 DNA is TGTGCCAGCTCACTAATCCGAGAGGAGACCCAGTACTTC. Looking up the rest from reference TRBV18 and TRBJ2-5 gives the full variable domain: NAGVMQNPRHLVRRRGQEARLRCSPMKGHSHVYWYRQLPEEGLKFMVYLQKENIIDESGMPKERFSAEFPKEGPSILRIQQVVRGDSAAYFCASSLIREETQYFGPGTRLLVL.

The chain employs TRBV6-1 and TRBJ1-5, with TRBD1 matching 7 bases. The CDR3 consists of 13 residues. Germline CDR1 and CDR2: MNHNS and SASEGT. The trim removed 7 bases at V and 6 bases at J, leaving 6 bases unmatched. The CDR3 loop reads CASTRQGGQPQHF. For the CDR3, the DNA is TGTGCCAGCACTAGACAGGGCGGTCAGCCCCAGCATTTT.

The chain has TRBV7-2 and TRBJ1-6; the D gene is possibly TRBD1 (6 bases). The V end was cut by 3 bases, the J end by 10 bases, with 16 bases between. This CDR3 has 15 amino acids. The germline gives CDR1 SGHTA, CDR2 FQGNSA. The CDR3 region is CASSFPQGSGSPLHF. In DNA form, the CDR3 reads TGTGCCAGCAGCTTCCCTCAGGGGTCGGGGTCACCCCTCCACTTT. The complete variable domain, with remaining parts taken from reference TRBV7-2 and TRBJ1-6, reads GAGVSQSPSNKVTEKGKDVELRCDPISGHTALYWYRQSLGQGLEFLIYFQGNSAPDKSGLPSDRFSAERTGGSVSTLTIQRTQQEDSAVYLCASSFPQGSGSPLHFGNGTRLTVT.

The CDR3 region is CAISGDPTGRTDTQYF. The CDR3 nucleotides read TGTGCCATCAGCGGTGACCCGACAGGGAGGACAGATACGCAGTATTTT. J is TRBJ2-3 and V is TRBV10-3, with D possibly TRBD1 on 7 matching bases. The CDR3 extends over 16 amino acids. Germline CDR1 is ENHRY and CDR2 is SYGVKD. Trimming left V 6 bases short and J 3 bases short, with 19 bases between.

The V call is TRBV2, the J call TRBJ2-1, with TRBD2 matching over 10 bases. Per the germline V gene, CDR1 is SNHLY and CDR2 is FYNNEI. Trimming removed 7 bases from V and 3 bases from J; junction bases left unmatched: 6. The CDR3 consists of 15 residues. The CDR3 is CASTASGGFYNEQFF. CDR3 bases: TGTGCCAGCACCGCTAGCGGGGGATTCTACAATGAGCAGTTCTTC.

This chain uses TRBV11-1 with TRBJ2-7; possible D gene TRBD2, 5 bases. V was shortened by 5 bases and J by 0 bases, with 17 bases between the two germline ends. CDR3 length equals 16 residues. Germline V gene sequence: CDR1 SGHAT, CDR2 FQDESV (reference sequence). CDR3 in amino acids: CASSLHGGASSYEQYF. For the CDR3, the DNA is TGTGCCAGCAGCCTCCATGGAGGCGCTAGCTCCTACGAGCAGTACTTC.